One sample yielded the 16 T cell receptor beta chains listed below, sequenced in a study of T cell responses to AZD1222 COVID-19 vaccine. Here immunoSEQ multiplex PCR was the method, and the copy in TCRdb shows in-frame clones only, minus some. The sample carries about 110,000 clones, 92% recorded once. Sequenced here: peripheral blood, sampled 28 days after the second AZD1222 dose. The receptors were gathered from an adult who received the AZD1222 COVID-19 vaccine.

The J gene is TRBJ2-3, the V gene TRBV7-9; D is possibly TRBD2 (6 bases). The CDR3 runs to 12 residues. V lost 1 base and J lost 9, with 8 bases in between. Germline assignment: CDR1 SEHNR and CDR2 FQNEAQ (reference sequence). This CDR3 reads CASSLEAGTQYF. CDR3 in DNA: TGTGCCAGCAGCTTAGAGGCGGGAACGCAGTATTTT.

Here the CDR3 DNA reads TGTGCCAGCACCAGCTTAAGCGGGAGAGGAGAGACCCAGTACTTC. Translating gives CASTSLSGRGETQYF. The chain carries TRBV2 and TRBJ2-5; TRBD2 agrees at 8 bases. The CDR3 loop spans 15 amino acids. Germline V gene sequence: CDR1 SNHLY, CDR2 FYNNEI. With V trimmed by 7 bases and J by 4 bases, 11 bases remained unmatched.

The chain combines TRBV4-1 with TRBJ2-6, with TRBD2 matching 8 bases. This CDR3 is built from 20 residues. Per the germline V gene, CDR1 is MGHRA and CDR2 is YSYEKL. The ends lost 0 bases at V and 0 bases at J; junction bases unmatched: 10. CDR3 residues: CASSQDQEERGISGANVLTF. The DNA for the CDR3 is TGCGCCAGCAGCCAAGATCAGGAGGAGCGGGGGATCTCTGGGGCCAACGTCCTGACTTTC.

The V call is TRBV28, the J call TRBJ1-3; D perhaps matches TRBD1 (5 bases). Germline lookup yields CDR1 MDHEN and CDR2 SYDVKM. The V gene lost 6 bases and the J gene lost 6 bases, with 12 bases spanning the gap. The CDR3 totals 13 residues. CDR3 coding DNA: TGTGCCAGCAGGGGGGACTTACTAAACACCATATATTTT. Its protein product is CASRGDLLNTIYF.

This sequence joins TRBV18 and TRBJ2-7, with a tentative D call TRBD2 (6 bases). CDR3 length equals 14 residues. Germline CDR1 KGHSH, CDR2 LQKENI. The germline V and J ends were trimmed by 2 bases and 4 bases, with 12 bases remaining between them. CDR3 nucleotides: TGTGCCAGCTCACCAACAGAGGGGACTTACGAGCAGTACTTC. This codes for CASSPTEGTYEQYF.

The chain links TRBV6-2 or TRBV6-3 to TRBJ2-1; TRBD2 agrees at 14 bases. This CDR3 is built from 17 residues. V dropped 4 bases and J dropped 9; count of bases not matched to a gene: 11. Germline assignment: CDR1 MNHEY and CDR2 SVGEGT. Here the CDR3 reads CASSWQTGTSGRVEQFF. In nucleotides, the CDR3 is TGTGCCAGCAGTTGGCAGACCGGGACTAGCGGGAGAGTTGAGCAGTTCTTC.

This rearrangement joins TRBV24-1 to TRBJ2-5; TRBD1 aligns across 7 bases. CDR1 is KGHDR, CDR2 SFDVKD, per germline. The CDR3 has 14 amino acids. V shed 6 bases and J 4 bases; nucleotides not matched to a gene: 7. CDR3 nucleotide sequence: TGTGCCACCAGTCTATCAGGGGGTGGAGAGACCCAGTACTTC. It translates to CATSLSGGGETQYF.

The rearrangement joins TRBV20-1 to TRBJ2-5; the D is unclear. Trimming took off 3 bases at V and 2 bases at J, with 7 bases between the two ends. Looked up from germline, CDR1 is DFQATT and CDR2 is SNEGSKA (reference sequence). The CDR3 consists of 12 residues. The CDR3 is CSASFLQETQYF. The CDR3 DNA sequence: TGCAGTGCTAGTTTTCTTCAAGAGACCCAGTACTTC.

Here the CDR3 DNA reads TGTGCCAGCAGTGAAGTTGCGGGTAGCTCCTACAATGAGCAGTTCTTC. Residues: CASSEVAGSSYNEQFF. The V call is TRBV6-1, the J call TRBJ2-1, with D possibly matching TRBD2 (5 bases). Germline CDR1 reads MNHNS; CDR2 reads SASEGT. The germline V and J ends were trimmed by 1 base and 0 bases, with 10 bases remaining between them. This CDR3 is 16 amino acids long.

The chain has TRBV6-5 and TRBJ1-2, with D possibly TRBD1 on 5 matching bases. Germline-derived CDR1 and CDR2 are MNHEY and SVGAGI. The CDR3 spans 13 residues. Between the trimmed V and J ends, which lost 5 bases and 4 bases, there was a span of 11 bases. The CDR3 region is CASSRGTLYGYTF. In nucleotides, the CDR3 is TGTGCCAGCAGTCGCGGGACTCTCTATGGCTACACCTTC.

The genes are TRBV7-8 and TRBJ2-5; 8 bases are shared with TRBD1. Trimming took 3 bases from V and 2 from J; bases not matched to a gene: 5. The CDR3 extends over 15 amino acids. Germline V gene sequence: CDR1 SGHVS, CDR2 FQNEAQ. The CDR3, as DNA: TGTGCCAGCAGCTTCATGACAGGGGTTCAAGAGACCCAGTACTTC. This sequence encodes CASSFMTGVQETQYF. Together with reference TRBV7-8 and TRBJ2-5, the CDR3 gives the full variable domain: GAGVSQSPRYKVAKRGQDVALRCDPISGHVSLFWYQQALGQGPEFLTYFQNEAQLDKSGLPSDRFFAERPEGSVSTLKIQRTQQEDSAVYLCASSFMTGVQETQYFGPGTRLLVL.

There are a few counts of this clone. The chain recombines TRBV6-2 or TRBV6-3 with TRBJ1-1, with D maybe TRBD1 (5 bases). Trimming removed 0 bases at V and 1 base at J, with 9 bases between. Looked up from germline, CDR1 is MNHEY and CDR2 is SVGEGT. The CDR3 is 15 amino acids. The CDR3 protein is CASSYSSGGNTEAFF. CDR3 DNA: TGTGCCAGCAGTTACTCGTCTGGGGGGAACACTGAAGCTTTCTTT.

In DNA form, the CDR3 reads TGTGCCAGCAGCTTCACCGGGACCGGGGAGCTGTTTTTT. Encoded protein: CASSFTGTGELFF. The genes are TRBV7-2 and TRBJ2-2, with D unclear. V was clipped by 3 bases and J by 5 bases, with 7 bases between them. Germline V gene sequence: CDR1 SGHTA, CDR2 FQGNSA. The CDR3 sequence is 13 residues long.

CDR3 in amino acids: CASSTALGTYEQYF. The CDR3 nucleotides read TGTGCCAGTAGTACGGCTCTGGGGACCTACGAGCAGTACTTC. This chain joins TRBV19 and TRBJ2-7; D not resolved. Between the trimmed V and J ends, which lost 4 bases and 2 bases, there was a span of 12 bases. This CDR3 has 14 amino acids. Germline loops: CDR1 LNHDA, CDR2 SQIVND (reference sequence).

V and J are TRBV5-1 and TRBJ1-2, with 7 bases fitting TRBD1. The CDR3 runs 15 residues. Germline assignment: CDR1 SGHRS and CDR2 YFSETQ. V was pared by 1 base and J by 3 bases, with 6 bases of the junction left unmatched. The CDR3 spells CASSLRSGGDYGYTF. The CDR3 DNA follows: TGCGCCAGCAGCTTGCGGTCAGGGGGGGACTATGGCTACACCTTC.

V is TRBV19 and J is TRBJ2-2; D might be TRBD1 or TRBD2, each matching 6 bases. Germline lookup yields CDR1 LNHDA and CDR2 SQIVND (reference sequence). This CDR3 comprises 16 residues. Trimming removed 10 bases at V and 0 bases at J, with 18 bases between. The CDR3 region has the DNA TGTGCCACTCACCAGGGCGGGACAACGAACACCGGGGAGCTGTTTTTT. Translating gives CATHQGGTTNTGELFF.